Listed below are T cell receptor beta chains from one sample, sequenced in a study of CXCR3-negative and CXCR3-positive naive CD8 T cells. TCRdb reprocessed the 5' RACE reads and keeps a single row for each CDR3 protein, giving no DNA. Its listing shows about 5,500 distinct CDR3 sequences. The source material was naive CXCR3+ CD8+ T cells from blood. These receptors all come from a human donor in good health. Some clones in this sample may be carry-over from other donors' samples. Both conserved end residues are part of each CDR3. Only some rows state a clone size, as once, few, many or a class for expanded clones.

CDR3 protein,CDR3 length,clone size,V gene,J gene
CASSEVDRLYGYTF,14,NA,TRBV2,TRBJ1-2
CASSQDTSGSLWRNEQFF,18,medium-sized,TRBV4-2,TRBJ2-1
CSVEGRVPGNEQFF,14,NA,TRBV29-1,TRBJ2-1
CSVEAFPDTDTQYF,14,NA,TRBV29-1,TRBJ2-3
CASSLDRTGYEQYF,14,medium-sized,TRBV9,TRBJ2-7
CASSVGAVNTEAFF,14,NA,TRBV9,TRBJ1-1
CASSYSAGNQETQYF,15,NA,TRBV6-5,TRBJ2-5
CASSLAENYGYTF,13,medium-sized,TRBV7-2,TRBJ1-2
CASSRGDRDTGELFF,15,medium-sized,TRBV5-1,TRBJ2-2
CASSLGTGVSYEQYF,15,NA,TRBV5-1,TRBJ2-7
CASSLPRGPGGNTEAFF,17,NA,TRBV28,TRBJ1-1
CASSPGPGLAGGYEQYF,17,medium-sized,TRBV27,TRBJ2-7
CASSPGTGSILAKNIQYF,18,NA,TRBV6-5,TRBJ2-4
CSASGFVGQDYGYTF,15,NA,TRBV20-1,TRBJ1-2
CASSLGRGGEQYF,13,medium-sized,TRBV5-5,TRBJ2-7
CASSLAESTEYNEQFF,16,NA,TRBV5-1,TRBJ2-1
CASSSSGEDTQYF,13,NA,TRBV7-8,TRBJ2-3
CSVDGVEGGYEQYF,14,medium-sized,TRBV29-1,TRBJ2-7
CASGSHTGPGYGYTF,15,NA,TRBV12-5,TRBJ1-2
CASSYSLGVSNPNEQFF,17,NA,TRBV6-5,TRBJ2-1
CSVPGEDENIQYF,13,medium-sized,TRBV29-1,TRBJ2-4
CASSSSKLRRESVGELFF,18,NA,TRBV7-9,TRBJ2-2
CASTTSNSPTTDTQYF,16,NA,TRBV28,TRBJ2-3
CSVEEAGRRYEQYF,14,medium-sized,TRBV29-1,TRBJ2-7
CASSLVGGYTDTQYF,15,NA,TRBV7-2,TRBJ2-3
CSVAGGTGPYEQYF,14,medium-sized,TRBV29-1,TRBJ2-7
CASSGTATETQYF,13,NA,TRBV5-1,TRBJ2-5
CASSWGQGSTEAFF,14,medium-sized,TRBV5-1,TRBJ1-1
CANSGEGANNEQFF,14,NA,TRBV10-3,TRBJ2-1
CASSLLFQGGYNSPLHF,17,medium-sized,TRBV27,TRBJ1-6
CASSLRGTSGRETQYF,16,NA,TRBV11-3,TRBJ2-5
CSVETGVLPEAFF,13,NA,TRBV29-1,TRBJ1-1
CASRPGLADLQFF,13,NA,TRBV14,TRBJ2-1
CSVIYHTEAFF,11,medium-sized,TRBV29-1,TRBJ1-1
CSVEGTGTDYEQYF,14,NA,TRBV29-1,TRBJ2-7
CASSLNAGGYQETQYF,16,medium-sized,TRBV11-2,TRBJ2-5
CASSLDGQGGNPGELFF,17,NA,TRBV5-1,TRBJ2-2
CASSSGLGDIQYF,13,NA,TRBV7-3,TRBJ2-4
CASSPRTGVEDTQYF,15,medium-sized,TRBV12-3/TRBV12-4,TRBJ2-3
CSVEMGGQPQHF,12,NA,TRBV29-1,TRBJ1-5
CSVLQGTSSYEQYF,14,NA,TRBV29-1,TRBJ2-7
CASSKDQGKRNCNEQFF,17,NA,TRBV21-1,TRBJ2-1
CASSSDGTGELFF,13,NA,TRBV11-2,TRBJ2-2
CASSQRGGREAFF,13,medium-sized,TRBV13,TRBJ1-1
CSAEDGGYGYTF,12,medium-sized,TRBV20-1,TRBJ1-2
CASSKASTGESGETQYF,17,medium-sized,TRBV21-1,TRBJ2-5
CSAPNPGLNTEAFF,14,medium-sized,TRBV29-1,TRBJ1-1
CSASQLSYEQYF,12,NA,TRBV20-1,TRBJ2-7
CSVETSSGGKAAYEQYF,17,medium-sized,TRBV29-1,TRBJ2-7
CASSSTSGSGYEQFF,15,medium-sized,TRBV7-2,TRBJ2-1
CSARDFGLAGGSSYNEQFF,19,medium-sized,TRBV20-1,TRBJ2-1
CATRATGDPSYEQYF,15,NA,TRBV15,TRBJ2-7
CASSATRFGDTQYF,14,NA,TRBV6-6,TRBJ2-3
CASSPDSNEQYF,12,medium-sized,TRBV5-5,TRBJ2-7
CASSSSRASSYEQYF,15,NA,TRBV5-5,TRBJ2-7
CASSQGSQEPQHF,13,NA,TRBV4-1,TRBJ1-5
CASSLEVRADTGELFF,16,NA,TRBV7-6,TRBJ2-2
CASGLGPPGANSNQPQHF,18,medium-sized,TRBV12-5,TRBJ1-5
CAIKPGQGPYEQYF,14,NA,TRBV10-3,TRBJ2-7
CASSRVDEQYF,11,NA,TRBV5-4,TRBJ2-7